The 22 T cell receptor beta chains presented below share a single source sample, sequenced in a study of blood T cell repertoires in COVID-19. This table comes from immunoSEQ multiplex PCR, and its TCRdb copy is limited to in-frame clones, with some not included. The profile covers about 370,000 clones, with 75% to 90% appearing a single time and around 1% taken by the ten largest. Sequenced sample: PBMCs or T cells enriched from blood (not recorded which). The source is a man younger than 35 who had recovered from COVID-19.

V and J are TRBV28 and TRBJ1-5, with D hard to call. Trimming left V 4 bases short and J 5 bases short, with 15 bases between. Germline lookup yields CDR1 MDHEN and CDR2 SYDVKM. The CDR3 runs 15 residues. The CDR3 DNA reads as TGTGCCAGCAGTTCGGTCACCGTCGAATATCAGCCCCAGCATTTT. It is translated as CASSSVTVEYQPQHF. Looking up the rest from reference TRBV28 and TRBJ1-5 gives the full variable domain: DVKVTQSSRYLVKRTGEKVFLECVQDMDHENMFWYRQDPGLGLRLIYFSYDVKMKEKGDIPEGYSVSREKKERFSLILESASTNQTSMYLCASSSVTVEYQPQHFGDGTRLSIL.

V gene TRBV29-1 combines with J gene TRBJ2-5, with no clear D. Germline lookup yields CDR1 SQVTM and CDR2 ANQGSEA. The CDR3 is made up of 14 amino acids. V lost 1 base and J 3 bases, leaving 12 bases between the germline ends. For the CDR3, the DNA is TGCAGCGTTGAAGGGTGGGCAGTAGAAGAGACCCAGTACTTC. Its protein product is CSVEGWAVEETQYF.

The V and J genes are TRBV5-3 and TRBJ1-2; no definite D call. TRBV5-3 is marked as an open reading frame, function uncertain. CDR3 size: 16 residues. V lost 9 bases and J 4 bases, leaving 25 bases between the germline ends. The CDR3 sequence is CAKIQTRNCSTYGYTF. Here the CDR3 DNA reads TGTGCCAAGATCCAGACTCGCAACTGCTCCACCTATGGCTACACCTTC.

The CDR3 nucleotides are TGTGCCAGCAGCACTCGACACTACGAGCAGTACTTC. Translating gives CASSTRHYEQYF. The chain joins TRBV7-9 to TRBJ2-7; the D is unclear. Trimming took off 5 bases at V and 3 bases at J, with 8 bases between the two ends. From germline, CDR1 is SEHNR and CDR2 FQNEAQ (reference sequence). The CDR3 has 12 amino acids.

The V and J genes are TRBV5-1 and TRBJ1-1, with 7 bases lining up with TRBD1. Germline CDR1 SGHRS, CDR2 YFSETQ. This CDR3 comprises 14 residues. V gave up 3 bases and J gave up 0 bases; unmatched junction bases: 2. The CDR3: CASSYGQVNTEAFF. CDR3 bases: TGCGCCAGCAGCTACGGACAGGTGAACACTGAAGCTTTCTTT. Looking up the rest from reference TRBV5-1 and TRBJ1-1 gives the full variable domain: KAGVTQTPRYLIKTRGQQVTLSCSPISGHRSVSWYQQTPGQGLQFLFEYFSETQRNKGNFPGRFSGRQFSNSRSEMNVSTLELGDSALYLCASSYGQVNTEAFFGQGTRLTVV.

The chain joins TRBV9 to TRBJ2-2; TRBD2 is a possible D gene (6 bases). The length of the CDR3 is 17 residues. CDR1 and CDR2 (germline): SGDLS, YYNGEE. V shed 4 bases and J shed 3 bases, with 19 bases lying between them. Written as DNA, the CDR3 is TGTGCCAGCAGCTCGCTAGGGGCAGGGAGGTACACCGGGGAGCTGTTTTTT. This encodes CASSSLGAGRYTGELFF.

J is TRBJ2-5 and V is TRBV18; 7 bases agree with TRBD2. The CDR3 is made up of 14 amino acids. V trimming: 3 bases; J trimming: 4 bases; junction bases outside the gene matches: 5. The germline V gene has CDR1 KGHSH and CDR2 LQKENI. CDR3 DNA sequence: TGTGCCAGCTCACCTTACAGCGGGGTAGAGACCCAGTACTTC. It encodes CASSPYSGVETQYF.

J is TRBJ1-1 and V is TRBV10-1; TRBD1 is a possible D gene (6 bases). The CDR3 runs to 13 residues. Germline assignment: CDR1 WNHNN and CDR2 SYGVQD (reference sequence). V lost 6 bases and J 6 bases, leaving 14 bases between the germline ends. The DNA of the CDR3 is TGCGCCAGCAGCGCCGCAGGGGCGGCTGAAGCTTTCTTT. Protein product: CASSAAGAAEAFF.

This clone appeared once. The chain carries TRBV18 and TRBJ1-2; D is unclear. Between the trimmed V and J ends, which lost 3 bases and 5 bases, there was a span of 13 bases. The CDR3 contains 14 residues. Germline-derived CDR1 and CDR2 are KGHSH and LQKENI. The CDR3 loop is CASSPDSSGYGYTF. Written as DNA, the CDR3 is TGTGCCAGCTCACCGGACTCGTCCGGTTATGGCTACACCTTC. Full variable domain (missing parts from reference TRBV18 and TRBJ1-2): NAGVMQNPRHLVRRRGQEARLRCSPMKGHSHVYWYRQLPEEGLKFMVYLQKENIIDESGMPKERFSAEFPKEGPSILRIQQVVRGDSAAYFCASSPDSSGYGYTFGSGTRLTVV.

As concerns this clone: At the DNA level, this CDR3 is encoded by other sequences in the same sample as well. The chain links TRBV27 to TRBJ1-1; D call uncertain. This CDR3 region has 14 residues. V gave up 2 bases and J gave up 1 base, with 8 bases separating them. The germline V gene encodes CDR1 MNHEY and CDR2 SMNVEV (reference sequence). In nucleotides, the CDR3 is TGTGCCAGCAGTTTACGGGGTTGGAACACTGAAGCTTTCTTT. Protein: CASSLRGWNTEAFF.

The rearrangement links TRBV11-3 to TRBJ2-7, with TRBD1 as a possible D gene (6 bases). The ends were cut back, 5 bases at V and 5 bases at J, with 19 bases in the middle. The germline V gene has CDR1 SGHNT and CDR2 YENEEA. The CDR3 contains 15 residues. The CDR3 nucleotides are TGTGCCAGCAGCCCCACCGACAGGCCGGCGAACGAGCAGTACTTC. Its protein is CASSPTDRPANEQYF.

The CDR3: CASSQETSGLYEQYF. As DNA, the CDR3 is TGTGCCAGCAGCCAAGAGACTAGCGGGTTGTACGAGCAGTACTTC. The rearrangement uses TRBV4-2 and TRBJ2-7, with 10 bases that match TRBD2. The trim removed 0 bases at V and 4 bases at J, leaving 3 bases unmatched. Germline CDR1 LGHNA, CDR2 YNFKEQ. The CDR3 loop spans 15 amino acids.

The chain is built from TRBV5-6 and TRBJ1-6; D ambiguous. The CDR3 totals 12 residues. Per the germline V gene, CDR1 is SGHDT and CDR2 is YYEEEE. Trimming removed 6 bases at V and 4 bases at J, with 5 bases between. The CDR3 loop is CASTGYNSPLHF. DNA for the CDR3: TGTGCCAGCACGGGGTATAATTCACCCCTCCACTTT.

DNA of the CDR3: TGTGCCAGCAGCGCCCAGATTACAGGGCCAACATCTGGGGCCAACGTCCTGACTTTC. It specifies CASSAQITGPTSGANVLTF. The rearrangement uses TRBV9 and TRBJ2-6; TRBD1 might be the D (6 bases). The germline gives CDR1 SGDLS, CDR2 YYNGEE. This CDR3 is built from 19 residues. V lost 3 bases to trimming and J lost 1 base, with 20 bases between them.

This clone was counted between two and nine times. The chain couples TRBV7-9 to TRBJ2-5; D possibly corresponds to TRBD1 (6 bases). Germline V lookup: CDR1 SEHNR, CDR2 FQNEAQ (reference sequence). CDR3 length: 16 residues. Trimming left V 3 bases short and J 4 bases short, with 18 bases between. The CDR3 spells CASSFSGTSQGETQYF. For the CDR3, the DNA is TGTGCCAGCAGCTTCTCCGGGACATCTCAAGGAGAGACCCAGTACTTC.

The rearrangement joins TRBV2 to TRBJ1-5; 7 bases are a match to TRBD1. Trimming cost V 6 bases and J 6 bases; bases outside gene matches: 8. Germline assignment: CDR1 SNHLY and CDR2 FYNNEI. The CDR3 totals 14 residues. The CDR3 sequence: CASSTGVVGQPQHF. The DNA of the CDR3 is TGTGCCAGCAGCACAGGGGTGGTCGGTCAGCCCCAGCATTTT.

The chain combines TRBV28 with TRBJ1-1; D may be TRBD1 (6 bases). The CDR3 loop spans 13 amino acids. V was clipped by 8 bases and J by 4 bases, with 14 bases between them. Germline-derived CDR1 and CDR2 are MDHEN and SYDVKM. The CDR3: CASLQGVVTEAFF. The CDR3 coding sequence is TGTGCCAGCCTACAGGGAGTCGTCACTGAAGCTTTCTTT.

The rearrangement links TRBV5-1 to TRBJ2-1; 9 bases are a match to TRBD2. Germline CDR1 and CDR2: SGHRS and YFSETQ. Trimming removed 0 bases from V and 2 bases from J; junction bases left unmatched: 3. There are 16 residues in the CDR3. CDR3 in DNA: TGCGCCAGCAGCTTGGCAGGCGGGGGGGCCTACAATGAGCAGTTCTTC. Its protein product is CASSLAGGGAYNEQFF.

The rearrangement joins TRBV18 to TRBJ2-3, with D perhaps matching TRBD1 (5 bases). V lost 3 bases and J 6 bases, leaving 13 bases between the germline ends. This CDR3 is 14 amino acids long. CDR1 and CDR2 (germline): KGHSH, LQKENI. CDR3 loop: CASSPPQGVDTQYF. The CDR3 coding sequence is TGTGCCAGCTCACCCCCCCAGGGCGTTGATACGCAGTATTTT.

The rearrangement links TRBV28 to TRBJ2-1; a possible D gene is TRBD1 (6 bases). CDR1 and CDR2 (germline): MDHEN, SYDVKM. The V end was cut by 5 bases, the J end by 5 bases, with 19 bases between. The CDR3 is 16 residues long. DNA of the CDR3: TGTGCCAGCAGTGGAAGAGGGGCTAAGGGGGACAATGAGCAGTTCTTC. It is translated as CASSGRGAKGDNEQFF.

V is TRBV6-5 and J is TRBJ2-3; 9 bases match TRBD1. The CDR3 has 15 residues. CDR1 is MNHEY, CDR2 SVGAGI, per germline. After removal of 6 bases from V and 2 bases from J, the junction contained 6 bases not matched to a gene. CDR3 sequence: CASRRGTGFTDTQYF. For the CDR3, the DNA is TGTGCCAGCAGACGCGGGACAGGGTTCACAGATACGCAGTATTTT.

CDR3 loop: CASSGGGSGANVLTF. The CDR3 coding sequence is TGTGCCAGTAGTGGGGGCGGTTCTGGGGCCAACGTCCTGACTTTC. The V gene is TRBV19, the J gene TRBJ2-6, with D possibly TRBD1 on 6 matching bases. The germline V and J ends were trimmed by 5 bases and 1 base, with 9 bases remaining between them. The CDR3 totals 15 residues. CDR1 and CDR2 (germline): LNHDA, SQIVND (reference sequence).